These 16 T cell receptor beta chains were sequenced from one sample in a study of blood T cell repertoires in COVID-19. The method was immunoSEQ multiplex PCR; TCRdb's version includes in-frame clones alone and lacks a portion of them. Of roughly 130,000 clones in the sample, approximately 80% were seen once. The sequencing sample was made of peripheral blood. These receptors were collected from a woman aged 65 to 85 with acute or convalescent COVID-19.

This clone was seen only once. V gene TRBV11-3 combines with J gene TRBJ2-1; TRBD1 matches 9 bases. V lost 1 base and J lost 5; bases outside the gene matches: 3. Germline V lookup: CDR1 SGHNT, CDR2 YENEEA. CDR3 size: 15 residues. CDR3 DNA sequence: TGTGCCAGCAGCTTAGGGACAGGGGCACACAATGAGCAGTTCTTC. Its protein is CASSLGTGAHNEQFF.

V and J are TRBV14 and TRBJ2-3; TRBD2 might be the D (8 bases). From germline, CDR1 is SGHDN and CDR2 FVKESK. The V end was cut by 4 bases, the J end by 3 bases, with 17 bases between. The CDR3 length is 16 residues. The CDR3 nucleotides read TGTGCCAGCAGCCGGACTAGCAGGGGGGGTACAGATACGCAGTATTTT. It is translated as CASSRTSRGGTDTQYF.

The V gene is TRBV5-6, the J gene TRBJ2-5; a weak D match, TRBD1 (6 bases). V lost 0 bases and J 2 bases, leaving 11 bases between the germline ends. Germline V CDR1 and CDR2: SGHDT, YYEEEE. This CDR3 is built from 15 residues. CDR3 loop: CASSLEYREQETQYF. Written as DNA, the CDR3 is TGTGCCAGCAGCTTGGAATACAGGGAGCAAGAGACCCAGTACTTC.

The chain joins TRBV5-8 to TRBJ2-6; 9 bases match TRBD1. Germline-derived CDR1 and CDR2 are SGHTS and YDEGEE. The ends lost 4 bases at V and 1 base at J; junction bases unmatched: 15. The CDR3 totals 20 residues. The CDR3 coding sequence is TGTGCCAGCAGCATCGGACAGGGGACCTTCTCGAGATCTGGGGCCAACGTCCTGACTTTC. This translates into CASSIGQGTFSRSGANVLTF.

DNA for the CDR3: TGTGCCAGCAGTAAAGAGATTTACACTGAAGCTTTCTTT. Translated: CASSKEIYTEAFF. The rearrangement links TRBV6-4 to TRBJ1-1, with D uncertain. Germline assignment: CDR1 MRHNA and CDR2 SNTAGT. CDR3 length: 13 amino acids. Deletions cut 5 bases from V and 3 bases from J, with 10 bases between.

This chain connects TRBV18 to TRBJ2-3; 10 bases fit TRBD2. Unmatched junction bases numbered 6, after V lost 3 bases and J lost 3 bases. CDR3 length equals 16 residues. Germline lookup yields CDR1 KGHSH and CDR2 LQKENI. CDR3 sequence (DNA): TGTGCCAGCTCACCGGTAGCGGGGGGCCGGACAGATACGCAGTATTTT. Translating gives CASSPVAGGRTDTQYF. Supplemented by reference TRBV18 and TRBJ2-3, the full variable domain reads NAGVMQNPRHLVRRRGQEARLRCSPMKGHSHVYWYRQLPEEGLKFMVYLQKENIIDESGMPKERFSAEFPKEGPSILRIQQVVRGDSAAYFCASSPVAGGRTDTQYFGPGTRLTVL.

The CDR3 nucleotides are TGTGCCAGCAGCCCGGGACAGAGCTATGGCTACACCTTC. This codes for CASSPGQSYGYTF. The chain combines TRBV7-9 with TRBJ1-2, with 7 positions matching TRBD1. Germline V gives CDR1 SEHNR, CDR2 FQNEAQ (reference sequence). CDR3 length: 13 amino acids. V dropped 5 bases and J dropped 4; count of bases not matched to a gene: 4.

J is TRBJ1-2 and V is TRBV7-9, with D possibly matching TRBD1 (6 bases). CDR3 length: 15 residues. Trimming shortened V by 7 bases and J by 7 bases, and 22 bases separated the two germline ends. Germline V lookup: CDR1 SEHNR, CDR2 FQNEAQ (reference sequence). CDR3 sequence reads: CASNYRDTNYGGYTF. The CDR3 region has the DNA TGTGCCAGCAACTACAGGGATACTAACTATGGTGGCTACACCTTC.

The gene calls are TRBV19 and TRBJ2-2; 12 positions agree with TRBD1. The trim removed 7 bases at V and 4 bases at J, leaving 7 bases unmatched. CDR3 length: 16 residues. Looked up from germline, CDR1 is LNHDA and CDR2 is SQIVND (reference sequence). CDR3 protein: CASTGTGGAGTGELFF. The CDR3 nucleotides read TGTGCCAGTACCGGGACAGGGGGCGCCGGCACCGGGGAGCTGTTTTTT.

V usage is TRBV6-5 and J usage is TRBJ2-7, with 7 positions matching TRBD1. Germline CDR1 MNHEY, CDR2 SVGAGI. The length of the CDR3 is 13 residues. V lost 5 bases, J lost 3 bases, and 4 bases stayed unmatched. CDR3 sequence: CASSRQGVYEQYV. CDR3 coding DNA: TGTGCCAGCAGTCGACAGGGCGTCTACGAGCAGTACGTC.

The chain has TRBV27 and TRBJ1-1; D is possibly TRBD1 (5 bases). The CDR3 is 13 amino acids. Looked up from germline, CDR1 is MNHEY and CDR2 is SMNVEV (reference sequence). The V and J ends lost 2 bases and 8 bases respectively, with 12 bases between them. CDR3 in amino acids: CASSLRGTREAFF. CDR3 nucleotide sequence: TGTGCCAGCAGTTTAAGGGGAACAAGAGAAGCTTTCTTT.

V usage is TRBV27 and J usage is TRBJ1-6; perhaps TRBD1 as D (6 bases). This CDR3 spans 14 amino acids. V shed 3 bases and J shed 7 bases, with 10 bases lying between them. Germline values: CDR1 MNHEY, CDR2 SMNVEV (reference sequence). Here the CDR3 DNA reads TGTGCCAGCAGTTTCAAGGGGGGGAATTCACCCCTCCACTTT. Translated, it gives CASSFKGGNSPLHF.

The CDR3, as DNA: TGTGCCAGCAGCGCGGACATTGGCACTGAAGCTTTCTTT. Amino acid sequence: CASSADIGTEAFF. V is TRBV7-3 and J is TRBJ1-1, with a weak D call TRBD1 (5 bases). Trimming removed 5 bases from V and 4 bases from J, with 11 bases in between. The CDR3 is 13 amino acids. The germline V gene encodes CDR1 SGHTA and CDR2 FQGTGA.

The V and J genes are TRBV10-3 and TRBJ2-2; weak D call: TRBD2 (5 bases). The CDR3 contains 15 residues. Germline values: CDR1 ENHRY, CDR2 SYGVKD. V was clipped by 6 bases and J by 4 bases, with 15 bases between them. This chain's CDR3 is CAISLTGSPTGELFF. The CDR3 DNA is TGTGCCATCAGCCTCACGGGGAGCCCCACCGGGGAGCTGTTTTTT.

This clone came up a few times. The gene calls are TRBV4-3 and TRBJ1-1; maybe TRBD1 (6 bases). The CDR3 sequence is 14 residues long. The V end lost 0 bases, the J end lost 10 bases, and 15 bases lay between the germline ends. From germline, CDR1 is LGHNA and CDR2 YSLEER. This CDR3 reads CASSQDRAQGIAFF. CDR3 bases: TGCGCCAGCAGCCAAGATCGCGCCCAGGGGATAGCTTTCTTT.

This chain joins TRBV2 and TRBJ1-1; D uncertain. Trimming removed 11 bases from V and 5 bases from J, with 12 bases in between. CDR1 and CDR2 (germline): SNHLY, FYNNEI. The CDR3 runs 11 residues. The CDR3 spells CAGGFGTEAFF. The CDR3 nucleotides are TGTGCCGGTGGCTTCGGGACTGAAGCTTTCTTT.